The clone carrying this TCR beta chain appeared a single time. Its specificity is unknown. These data originate in a study of regulatory T cells in long-lasting Graves disease. Arm-PCR of CDR3 regions and iRepertoire HTBI primers were used to build TCR beta libraries. TCRdb redid the calling of the multiplex PCR reads with MiXCR, one entry per CDR3 protein. This sample carries 650,000 to 850,000 distinct CDR3 sequences, 30% of them seen once, and the ten largest clones take about 40%. Broader study findings: Persistent Graves' patients showed less TCR diversity than newly diagnosed patients showed.

This sample's time point: persistent/refractory GD, antithyroid drugs over 5 years with positive TRAb. TCR sequences were obtained from RNA taken from PBMCs. Under American Thyroid Association guidelines, Graves' disease was diagnosed. The patient group derived from an endocrinology department in Xi'an, China. The CDR3 extends over 14 amino acids. V shed 6 bases and J shed 0 bases, with 6 bases lying between them. Germline V gives CDR1 LNHDA, CDR2 SQIVND (reference sequence). Sample: peripheral blood mononuclear cells (PBMCs), taken when the disease was refractory, from a patient treated with antithyroid drugs. The chain combines TRBV19 with TRBJ2-6; no clear D gene. The clonotype comes from a female donor with Graves disease. Here the CDR3 reads CASSHISGANVLTF. The CDR3 DNA sequence: TGTGCCAGTAGCCATATCTCTGGGGCCAACGTCCTGACTTTC. Filled out from reference TRBV19 and TRBJ2-6, the complete variable domain reads DGGITQSPKYLFRKEGQNVTLSCEQNLNHDAMYWYRQDPGQGLRLIYYSQIVNDFQKGDIAEGYSVSREKKESFPLTVTSAQKNPTAFYLCASSHISGANVLTFGAGSRLTVL.